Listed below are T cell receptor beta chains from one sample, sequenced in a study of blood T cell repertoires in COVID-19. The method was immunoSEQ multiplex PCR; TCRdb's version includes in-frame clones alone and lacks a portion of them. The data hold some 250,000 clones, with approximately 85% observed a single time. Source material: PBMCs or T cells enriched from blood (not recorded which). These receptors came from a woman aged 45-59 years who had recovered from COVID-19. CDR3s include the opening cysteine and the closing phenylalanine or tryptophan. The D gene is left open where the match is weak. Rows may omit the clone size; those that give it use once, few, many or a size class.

cdr3_nt: TGTGCCAGCAGCTCTTTGACTAGCGGGAGATTCGAGCAGTACTTC
cdr3_aa: CASSSLTSGRFEQYF
d_call: TRBD2
j_call: TRBJ2-7
v_call: TRBV5-4
clone_size: -
cdr3_length: 15

cdr3_nt: TGTGCCAGCAGCCGGATTCCCGGGACACGGACCTATGGGGCCAACGTCCTGACTTTC
cdr3_aa: CASSRIPGTRTYGANVLTF
d_call: -
j_call: TRBJ2-6
v_call: TRBV27
clone_size: -
cdr3_length: 19

cdr3_nt: TGTGCCAGCAGCGCCGGGACAGGGAATAACTATGGCTACACCTTC
cdr3_aa: CASSAGTGNNYGYTF
d_call: TRBD1
j_call: TRBJ1-2
v_call: TRBV9
clone_size: -
cdr3_length: 15

cdr3_nt: TGTGCCAGCAGCTTAGAAGGGAGCTACACTGAAGCTTTCTTT
cdr3_aa: CASSLEGSYTEAFF
d_call: -
j_call: TRBJ1-1
v_call: TRBV7-8
clone_size: -
cdr3_length: 14

cdr3_nt: TGCGCCAGCAGCCCTGGTCTAGTCCAAGGCACCGGGGAGCTGTTTTTT
cdr3_aa: CASSPGLVQGTGELFF
d_call: -
j_call: TRBJ2-2
v_call: TRBV4-1
clone_size: once
cdr3_length: 16

cdr3_nt: TGTGCCATCAGGCTCGAGGACAGGGCTGGAAACACCATATATTTT
cdr3_aa: CAIRLEDRAGNTIYF
d_call: TRBD1
j_call: TRBJ1-3
v_call: TRBV10-3
clone_size: few
cdr3_length: 15

cdr3_nt: TGTGCCAGCAGCCCAATTCGCGGGGATAATGAAAAACTGTTTTTT
cdr3_aa: CASSPIRGDNEKLFF
d_call: -
j_call: TRBJ1-4
v_call: TRBV7-6
clone_size: -
cdr3_length: 15

cdr3_nt: TGTGCCAGCAGCGTAGGACAGGGGGCCACAGATACGCAGTATTTT
cdr3_aa: CASSVGQGATDTQYF
d_call: TRBD1
j_call: TRBJ2-3
v_call: TRBV9
clone_size: -
cdr3_length: 15

cdr3_nt: TGTGCCAGCAGCGCACTTCCACAGGTCCCCCACTCTGGAAACACCATATATTTT
cdr3_aa: CASSALPQVPHSGNTIYF
d_call: -
j_call: TRBJ1-3
v_call: TRBV7-3
clone_size: -
cdr3_length: 18

cdr3_nt: TGTGCCAGCACCCTGGTAGACAGTGCTTCCTACGAGCAGTACTTC
cdr3_aa: CASTLVDSASYEQYF
d_call: -
j_call: TRBJ2-7
v_call: TRBV11-2
clone_size: -
cdr3_length: 15

cdr3_nt: TGTGCCAGCAGCTTATGGCACCGGGACGGAGGGAGCACAGATACGCAGTATTTT
cdr3_aa: CASSLWHRDGGSTDTQYF
d_call: -
j_call: TRBJ2-3
v_call: TRBV7-9
clone_size: -
cdr3_length: 18

cdr3_nt: TGTGCCAGCAGCTTTCTCACAGCGGATGGCTACACCTTC
cdr3_aa: CASSFLTADGYTF
d_call: -
j_call: TRBJ1-2
v_call: TRBV5-6
clone_size: -
cdr3_length: 13

cdr3_nt: TGCGCCAGCAGCCTGGACAGGGTCGGGGACATTCAGTACTTC
cdr3_aa: CASSLDRVGDIQYF
d_call: TRBD1
j_call: TRBJ2-4
v_call: TRBV5-1
clone_size: -
cdr3_length: 14

cdr3_nt: TGTGCCAGCAGCCAAGATCTAGCTTTCACAGATACGCAGTATTTT
cdr3_aa: CASSQDLAFTDTQYF
d_call: -
j_call: TRBJ2-3
v_call: TRBV14
clone_size: -
cdr3_length: 15

cdr3_nt: TGTGCCAGCAGACAGAGTCCCACCGGGGAGCTGTTTTTT
cdr3_aa: CASRQSPTGELFF
d_call: -
j_call: TRBJ2-2
v_call: TRBV5-5
clone_size: -
cdr3_length: 13

cdr3_nt: TGTGCCAGCAGTTTATACGGACAGAGACGGAGCTACACCTTC
cdr3_aa: CASSLYGQRRSYTF
d_call: -
j_call: TRBJ1-2
v_call: TRBV28
clone_size: -
cdr3_length: 14

cdr3_nt: TGTGCCAGCAGACCTGACCAGGGAACGCCTTTCTTT
cdr3_aa: CASRPDQGTPFF
d_call: -
j_call: TRBJ1-1
v_call: TRBV2
clone_size: once
cdr3_length: 12

cdr3_nt: TGTGCCAGCAGCATACAGGGGAGAGACACTGAAGCTTTCTTT
cdr3_aa: CASSIQGRDTEAFF
d_call: TRBD1
j_call: TRBJ1-1
v_call: TRBV7-2
clone_size: once
cdr3_length: 14

cdr3_nt: TGTGCCAGCAGCCAAGTTACCATGCATGGAGGGGCCAAAAACATTCAGTACTTC
cdr3_aa: CASSQVTMHGGAKNIQYF
d_call: -
j_call: TRBJ2-4
v_call: TRBV4-2
clone_size: -
cdr3_length: 18

cdr3_nt: TGTGCCAGCAGCGTAGAGGCAGGGTGGAGCACAGATACGCAGTATTTT
cdr3_aa: CASSVEAGWSTDTQYF
d_call: -
j_call: TRBJ2-3
v_call: TRBV9
clone_size: -
cdr3_length: 16

cdr3_nt: TGTGCCAGCTCCGTGGGGGCGCCTGGAAACACCATATATTTT
cdr3_aa: CASSVGAPGNTIYF
d_call: -
j_call: TRBJ1-3
v_call: TRBV18
clone_size: -
cdr3_length: 14

cdr3_nt: TGTGCCAGCAGTGAAAGTAGGAGCGGGAGGCGGCAAGAGACCCAGTACTTC
cdr3_aa: CASSESRSGRRQETQYF
d_call: TRBD2
j_call: TRBJ2-5
v_call: TRBV6-1
clone_size: few
cdr3_length: 17

cdr3_nt: TGTGCCATCAGTGAGTCTCGCGAGTATGGCTACACCTTC
cdr3_aa: CAISESREYGYTF
d_call: -
j_call: TRBJ1-2
v_call: TRBV10-3
clone_size: few
cdr3_length: 13

cdr3_nt: TGTGCCAGCAGTTTAGCGGGAGTGGGGGAAGAGACCCAGTACTTC
cdr3_aa: CASSLAGVGEETQYF
d_call: TRBD2
j_call: TRBJ2-5
v_call: TRBV2
clone_size: -
cdr3_length: 15

cdr3_nt: TGTGCCAGCAGTGATAGGGGGTTGGCAGATACGCAGTATTTT
cdr3_aa: CASSDRGLADTQYF
d_call: -
j_call: TRBJ2-3
v_call: TRBV6-1
clone_size: -
cdr3_length: 14

cdr3_nt: TGCGCCAGCAGCTCCCCTTACAGGGTGAACACCGGGGAGCTGTTTTTT
cdr3_aa: CASSSPYRVNTGELFF
d_call: -
j_call: TRBJ2-2
v_call: TRBV5-1
clone_size: -
cdr3_length: 16

cdr3_nt: TGTGCCAGCAGCGTAGCGGGGAATGAGCAGTTCTTC
cdr3_aa: CASSVAGNEQFF
d_call: -
j_call: TRBJ2-1
v_call: TRBV9
clone_size: -
cdr3_length: 12

cdr3_nt: TGTGCCAGCACCGGCTATGGCTACACCTTC
cdr3_aa: CASTGYGYTF
d_call: -
j_call: TRBJ1-2
v_call: TRBV2
clone_size: -
cdr3_length: 10

cdr3_nt: TGTGCCATCCTATCGGCAGGGGATTGGGAGCAGTTCTTC
cdr3_aa: CAILSAGDWEQFF
d_call: -
j_call: TRBJ2-1
v_call: TRBV10-3
clone_size: -
cdr3_length: 13

cdr3_nt: TGTGCCAGCAGCCCCGGGTCTAGCGGAGGGGGCACAGATACGCAGTATTTT
cdr3_aa: CASSPGSSGGGTDTQYF
d_call: TRBD2
j_call: TRBJ2-3
v_call: TRBV7-3
clone_size: once
cdr3_length: 17

cdr3_nt: TGTGCCAGCAGTTACAGCGGGAGCTCCTACAATGAGCAGTTCTTC
cdr3_aa: CASSYSGSSYNEQFF
d_call: TRBD2
j_call: TRBJ2-1
v_call: TRBV6-6
clone_size: -
cdr3_length: 15

cdr3_nt: TGTGCCAGCAGCAAACGGACTAGTAGTGTCGGGGAGCTGTTTTTT
cdr3_aa: CASSKRTSSVGELFF
d_call: TRBD2
j_call: TRBJ2-2
v_call: TRBV3-1/TRBV3-2
clone_size: -
cdr3_length: 15

cdr3_nt: TGTGCCAGCGTGCACCGGGACAGTACCTACGAGCAGTACTTC
cdr3_aa: CASVHRDSTYEQYF
d_call: TRBD1
j_call: TRBJ2-7
v_call: TRBV2
clone_size: -
cdr3_length: 14

cdr3_nt: TGTGCCAGCAGCTTAGGTGGGGGGAATGAGCAGTTCTTC
cdr3_aa: CASSLGGGNEQFF
d_call: -
j_call: TRBJ2-1
v_call: TRBV7-8
clone_size: -
cdr3_length: 13

cdr3_nt: TGTGCCAGCAGCGTAGGGGACACCTACTACAATGAGCAGTTCTTC
cdr3_aa: CASSVGDTYYNEQFF
d_call: -
j_call: TRBJ2-1
v_call: TRBV9
clone_size: -
cdr3_length: 15

cdr3_nt: TGTGCCAGCAGCACTCTAAGAGGGCAGGGCAATCAGCCCCAGCATTTT
cdr3_aa: CASSTLRGQGNQPQHF
d_call: -
j_call: TRBJ1-5
v_call: TRBV27
clone_size: -
cdr3_length: 16

cdr3_nt: TGTGCCAGCAGTTTGGGGACAGGGCGTCCCGAGCAGTACTTC
cdr3_aa: CASSLGTGRPEQYF
d_call: TRBD1
j_call: TRBJ2-7
v_call: TRBV28
clone_size: -
cdr3_length: 14

cdr3_nt: TGTGCCACCAGCAGAGATGGGACTAGCGGGAGAAGGGCCAATGAGCAGTTCTTC
cdr3_aa: CATSRDGTSGRRANEQFF
d_call: TRBD2
j_call: TRBJ2-1
v_call: TRBV15
clone_size: -
cdr3_length: 18

cdr3_nt: TGTGCCACCAGTGATCCTACCGGGGGTGGGGGAGGGAAATTTTCCTACGAGCAGTACTTC
cdr3_aa: CATSDPTGGGGGKFSYEQYF
d_call: TRBD2
j_call: TRBJ2-7
v_call: TRBV24-1
clone_size: -
cdr3_length: 20

cdr3_nt: TGTGCCAGCAGTTTAGGGGCGGGGGTTGAAAAACTGTTTTTT
cdr3_aa: CASSLGAGVEKLFF
d_call: -
j_call: TRBJ1-4
v_call: TRBV28
clone_size: -
cdr3_length: 14

cdr3_nt: TGTGCCACCAGCTCCGGGACAGGGGTGTACAATGAGCAGTTCTTC
cdr3_aa: CATSSGTGVYNEQFF
d_call: TRBD1
j_call: TRBJ2-1
v_call: TRBV24-1
clone_size: -
cdr3_length: 15

cdr3_nt: TGTGCCAGCAGTTTTGGCGGGAGGTTAACCGGGGAGCTGTTTTTT
cdr3_aa: CASSFGGRLTGELFF
d_call: TRBD2
j_call: TRBJ2-2
v_call: TRBV27
clone_size: -
cdr3_length: 15

cdr3_nt: TGTGCCAGCAAAGGGGTGGGAACTGAAGCTTTCTTT
cdr3_aa: CASKGVGTEAFF
d_call: -
j_call: TRBJ1-1
v_call: TRBV3-1/TRBV3-2
clone_size: -
cdr3_length: 12

cdr3_nt: TGTGCCAGCAGCAAAGGAAACTTCGTGAGCAATCAGCCCCAGCATTTT
cdr3_aa: CASSKGNFVSNQPQHF
d_call: -
j_call: TRBJ1-5
v_call: TRBV21-1
clone_size: -
cdr3_length: 16

cdr3_nt: TGCGCCAGCAGCTTCGGGGAGAATGAAAAACTGTTTTTT
cdr3_aa: CASSFGENEKLFF
d_call: -
j_call: TRBJ1-4
v_call: TRBV5-1
clone_size: -
cdr3_length: 13

cdr3_nt: TGTGCCAGCAGCCCAATAGCGGGGAGCACAGATACGCAGTATTTT
cdr3_aa: CASSPIAGSTDTQYF
d_call: TRBD2
j_call: TRBJ2-3
v_call: TRBV14
clone_size: -
cdr3_length: 15

cdr3_nt: TGCGCCAGCAGCTTGGAGCCGACTAGCGAACAGTTCTTC
cdr3_aa: CASSLEPTSEQFF
d_call: TRBD2
j_call: TRBJ2-1
v_call: TRBV5-1
clone_size: -
cdr3_length: 13

cdr3_nt: TGTGCCAGCAGCGTAGATGGAGGGCTACTATACGAGCAGTACTTC
cdr3_aa: CASSVDGGLLYEQYF
d_call: -
j_call: TRBJ2-7
v_call: TRBV9
clone_size: -
cdr3_length: 15

cdr3_nt: TGTGCCAGCAGTCCCCGCCAGGCTCGAGAAGCCCAGCATTTT
cdr3_aa: CASSPRQAREAQHF
d_call: -
j_call: TRBJ1-5
v_call: TRBV27
clone_size: -
cdr3_length: 14

cdr3_nt: TGCAGCGTGGACAGGGGAGGGAAGAATGAGCAGTTCTTC
cdr3_aa: CSVDRGGKNEQFF
d_call: TRBD1
j_call: TRBJ2-1
v_call: TRBV29-1
clone_size: few
cdr3_length: 13

cdr3_nt: TGTGCCAGCAGCTTAGTTGCGGCCGTTGACGGGGATGAGCAGTTCTTC
cdr3_aa: CASSLVAAVDGDEQFF
d_call: -
j_call: TRBJ2-1
v_call: TRBV11-1
clone_size: -
cdr3_length: 16

cdr3_nt: TGTGCCAGCAGTGACGACAGGGTATATAATTCACCCCTCCACTTT
cdr3_aa: CASSDDRVYNSPLHF
d_call: TRBD1
j_call: TRBJ1-6
v_call: TRBV2
clone_size: -
cdr3_length: 15

cdr3_nt: TGCGCCAGTCGGGCGAGCGGAGCCGGGGAGCTGTTTTTT
cdr3_aa: CASRASGAGELFF
d_call: -
j_call: TRBJ2-2
v_call: TRBV10-2
clone_size: few
cdr3_length: 13

cdr3_nt: TGCGCCAGCAGTACAAGTCGTCTTGGTAGCGGACGGACCGGGGAGCTGTTTTTT
cdr3_aa: CASSTSRLGSGRTGELFF
d_call: -
j_call: TRBJ2-2
v_call: TRBV4-1
clone_size: -
cdr3_length: 18

cdr3_nt: TGTGCCACCACATTCAGCTCTGGGGCCAACGTCCTGACTTTC
cdr3_aa: CATTFSSGANVLTF
d_call: -
j_call: TRBJ2-6
v_call: TRBV15
clone_size: -
cdr3_length: 14

cdr3_nt: TGTGCCAGCAGTGAAGTCGGCCAGGGGGCAGGCTACACCTTC
cdr3_aa: CASSEVGQGAGYTF
d_call: TRBD1
j_call: TRBJ1-2
v_call: TRBV25-1
clone_size: -
cdr3_length: 14

cdr3_nt: TGTGCCAGCAGCCAACAGGGGGCTGGTGTCACAGTTCATACGCAGTATTTT
cdr3_aa: CASSQQGAGVTVHTQYF
d_call: TRBD1
j_call: TRBJ2-3
v_call: TRBV7-3
clone_size: -
cdr3_length: 17

cdr3_nt: TGTGCTAGTGGTTATGGTGGGCGCCAGCCCCAGCATTTT
cdr3_aa: CASGYGGRQPQHF
d_call: -
j_call: TRBJ1-5
v_call: TRBV12-5
clone_size: -
cdr3_length: 13

cdr3_nt: TGTGCCAGCACCCTGACAGGGGGTTACACTGAAGCTTTCTTT
cdr3_aa: CASTLTGGYTEAFF
d_call: TRBD1
j_call: TRBJ1-1
v_call: TRBV28
clone_size: few
cdr3_length: 14